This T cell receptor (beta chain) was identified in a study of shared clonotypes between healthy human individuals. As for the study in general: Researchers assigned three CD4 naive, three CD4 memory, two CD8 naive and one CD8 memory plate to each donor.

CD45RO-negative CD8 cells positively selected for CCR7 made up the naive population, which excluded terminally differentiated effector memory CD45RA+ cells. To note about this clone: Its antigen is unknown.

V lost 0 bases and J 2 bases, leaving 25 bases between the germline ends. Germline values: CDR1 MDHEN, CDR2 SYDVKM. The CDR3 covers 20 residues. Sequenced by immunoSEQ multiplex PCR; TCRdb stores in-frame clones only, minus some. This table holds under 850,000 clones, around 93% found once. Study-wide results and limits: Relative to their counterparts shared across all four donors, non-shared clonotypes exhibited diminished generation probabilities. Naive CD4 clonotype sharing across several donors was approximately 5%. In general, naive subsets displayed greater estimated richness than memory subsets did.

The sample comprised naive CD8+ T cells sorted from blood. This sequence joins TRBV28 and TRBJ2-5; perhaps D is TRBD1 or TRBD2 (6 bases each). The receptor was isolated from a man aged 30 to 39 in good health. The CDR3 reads CASSLWSGAAEGTRQETQYF. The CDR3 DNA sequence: TGTGCCAGCAGTTTATGGTCGGGGGCAGCTGAAGGCACTCGTCAAGAGACCCAGTACTTC.